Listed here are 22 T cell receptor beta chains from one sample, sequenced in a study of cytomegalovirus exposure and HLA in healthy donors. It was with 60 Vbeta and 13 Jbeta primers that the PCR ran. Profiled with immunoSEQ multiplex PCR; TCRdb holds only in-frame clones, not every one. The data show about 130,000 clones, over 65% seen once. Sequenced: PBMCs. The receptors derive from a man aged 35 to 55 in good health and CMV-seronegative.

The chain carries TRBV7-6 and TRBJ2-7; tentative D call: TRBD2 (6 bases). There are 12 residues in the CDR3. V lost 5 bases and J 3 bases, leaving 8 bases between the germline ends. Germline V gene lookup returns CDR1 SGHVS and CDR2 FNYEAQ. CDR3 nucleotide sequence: TGTGCCAGCAGCATGGACTACTACGAGCAGTACTTC. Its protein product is CASSMDYYEQYF.

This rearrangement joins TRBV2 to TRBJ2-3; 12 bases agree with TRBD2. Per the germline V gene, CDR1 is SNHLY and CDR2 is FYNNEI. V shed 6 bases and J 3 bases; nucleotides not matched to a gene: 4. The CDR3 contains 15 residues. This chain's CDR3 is CASRGTSGPTDTQYF. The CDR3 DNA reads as TGTGCCAGCAGGGGGACTAGCGGGCCTACAGATACGCAGTATTTT.

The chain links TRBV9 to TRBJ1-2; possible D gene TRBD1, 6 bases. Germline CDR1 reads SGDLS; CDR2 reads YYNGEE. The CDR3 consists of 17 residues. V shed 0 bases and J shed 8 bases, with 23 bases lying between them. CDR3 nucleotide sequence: TGTGCCAGCAGCGTAGGGTGGGGGCTAAGTCCGCGGGGGGGCTACACCTTC. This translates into CASSVGWGLSPRGGYTF.

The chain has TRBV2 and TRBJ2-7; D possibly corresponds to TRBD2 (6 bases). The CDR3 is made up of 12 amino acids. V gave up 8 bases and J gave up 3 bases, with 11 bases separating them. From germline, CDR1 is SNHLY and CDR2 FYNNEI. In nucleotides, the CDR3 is TGTGCCAGCGGCCTAGCGCGCTACGAGCAGTACTTC. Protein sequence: CASGLARYEQYF.

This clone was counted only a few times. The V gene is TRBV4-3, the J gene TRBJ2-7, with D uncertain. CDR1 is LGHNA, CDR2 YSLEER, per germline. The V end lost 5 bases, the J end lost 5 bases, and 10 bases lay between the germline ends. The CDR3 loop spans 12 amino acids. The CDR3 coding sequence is TGCGCCAGCAGCTCCAAGAGAAACGAGCAGTACTTC. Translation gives CASSSKRNEQYF.

The CDR3 bases are TGTGCCAGCAGCGCACGGGACAGGGGAGGGACAATGAACACCGGGGAGCTGTTTTTT. This codes for CASSARDRGGTMNTGELFF. This sequence joins TRBV9 and TRBJ2-2, with 10 bases fitting TRBD1. The V segment lost 3 bases and the J segment 1 base; nucleotides outside the gene matches: 12. Germline values: CDR1 SGDLS, CDR2 YYNGEE. This CDR3 spans 19 amino acids.

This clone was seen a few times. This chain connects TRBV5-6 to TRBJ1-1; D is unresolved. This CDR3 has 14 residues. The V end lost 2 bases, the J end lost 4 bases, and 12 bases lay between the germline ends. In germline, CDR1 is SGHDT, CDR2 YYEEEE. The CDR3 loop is CASSFGPGGTEAFF. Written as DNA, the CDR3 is TGTGCCAGCAGCTTTGGGCCGGGAGGCACTGAAGCTTTCTTT.

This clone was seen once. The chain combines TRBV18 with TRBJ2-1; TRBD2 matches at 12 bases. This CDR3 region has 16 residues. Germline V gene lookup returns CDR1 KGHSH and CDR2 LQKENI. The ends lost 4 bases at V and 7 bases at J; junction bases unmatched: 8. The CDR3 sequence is CASSLPGLAGGNEQFF. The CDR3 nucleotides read TGTGCCAGCTCACTACCGGGACTAGCGGGCGGAAATGAGCAGTTCTTC.

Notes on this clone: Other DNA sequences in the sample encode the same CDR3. The DNA for the CDR3 is TGCGCCAGCAGCCATCGCTGGGGGGTTATTAATGAAAAACTGTTTTTT. The encoded protein is CASSHRWGVINEKLFF. The rearrangement links TRBV4-1 to TRBJ1-4; a weak D match, TRBD1 (5 bases). The germline V gene encodes CDR1 MGHRA and CDR2 YSYEKL. Trimming took 3 bases from V and 4 from J, leaving 15 bases between them. The CDR3 has 16 amino acids.

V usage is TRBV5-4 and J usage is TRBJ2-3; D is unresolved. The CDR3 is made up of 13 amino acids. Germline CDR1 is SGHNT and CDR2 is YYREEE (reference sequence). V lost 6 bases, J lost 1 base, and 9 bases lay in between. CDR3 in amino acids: CASTFLGTDTQYF. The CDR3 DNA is TGTGCCAGCACGTTCCTAGGCACAGATACGCAGTATTTT.

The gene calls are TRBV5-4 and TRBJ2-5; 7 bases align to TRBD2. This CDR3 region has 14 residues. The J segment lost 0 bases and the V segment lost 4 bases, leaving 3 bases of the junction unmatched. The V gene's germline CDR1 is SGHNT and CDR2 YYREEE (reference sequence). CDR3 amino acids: CASSRGRDQETQYF. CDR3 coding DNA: TGTGCCAGCAGCCGTGGGAGGGACCAAGAGACCCAGTACTTC.

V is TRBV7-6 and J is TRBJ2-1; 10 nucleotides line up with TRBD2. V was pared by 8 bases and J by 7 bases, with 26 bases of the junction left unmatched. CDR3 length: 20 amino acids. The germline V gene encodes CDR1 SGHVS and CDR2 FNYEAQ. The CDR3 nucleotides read TGTGCCAGCGCCCTATCTTCTCCCCTGCGACTAGCGGGCGGGCAGAATGAGCAGTTCTTC. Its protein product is CASALSSPLRLAGGQNEQFF. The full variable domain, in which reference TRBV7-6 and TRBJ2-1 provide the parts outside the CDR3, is GAGVSQSPRYKVTKRGQDVALRCDPISGHVSLYWYRQALGQGPEFLTYFNYEAQQDKSGLPNDRFSAERPEGSISTLTIQRTEQRDSAMYRCASALSSPLRLAGGQNEQFFGPGTRLTVL.

CDR3 nucleotide sequence: TGTGCCAGCAGCACTCAGGGGGGCTCCTACAATGAGCAGTTCTTC. Its translation is CASSTQGGSYNEQFF. The rearrangement joins TRBV5-4 to TRBJ2-1; TRBD1 is a possible D gene (7 bases). CDR1 and CDR2 from the germline V gene are SGHNT and YYREEE (reference sequence). V gave up 4 bases and J gave up 0 bases, with 11 bases separating them. The CDR3 runs 15 residues.

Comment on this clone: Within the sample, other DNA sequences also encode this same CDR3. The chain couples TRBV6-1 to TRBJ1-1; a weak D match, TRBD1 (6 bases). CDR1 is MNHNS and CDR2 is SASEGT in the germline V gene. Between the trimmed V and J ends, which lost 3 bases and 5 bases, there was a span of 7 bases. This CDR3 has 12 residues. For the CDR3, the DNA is TGTGCCAGCAGTGACAGGGGAACTGAAGCTTTCTTT. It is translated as CASSDRGTEAFF.

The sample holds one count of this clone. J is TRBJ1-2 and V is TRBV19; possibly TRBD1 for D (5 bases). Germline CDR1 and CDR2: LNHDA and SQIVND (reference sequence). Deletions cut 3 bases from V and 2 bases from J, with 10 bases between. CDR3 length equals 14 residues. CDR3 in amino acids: CASSISRQNYGYTF. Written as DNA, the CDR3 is TGTGCCAGTAGTATTTCGCGACAGAACTATGGCTACACCTTC.

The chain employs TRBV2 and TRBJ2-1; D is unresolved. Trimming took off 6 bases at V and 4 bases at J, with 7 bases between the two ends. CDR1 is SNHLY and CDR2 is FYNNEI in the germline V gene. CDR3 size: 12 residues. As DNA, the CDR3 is TGTGCCAGCAGCTCTGTTTACAATGAGCAGTTCTTC. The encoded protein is CASSSVYNEQFF.

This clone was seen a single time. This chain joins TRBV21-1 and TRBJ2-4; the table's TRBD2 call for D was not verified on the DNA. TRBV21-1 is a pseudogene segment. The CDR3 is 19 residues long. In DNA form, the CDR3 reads TGTGCCAGCAGCAAGGGAAATGGGGCTGGGGGGATAGCCAAAAACATTCAGTACTTC. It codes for CASSKGNGAGGIAKNIQYF.

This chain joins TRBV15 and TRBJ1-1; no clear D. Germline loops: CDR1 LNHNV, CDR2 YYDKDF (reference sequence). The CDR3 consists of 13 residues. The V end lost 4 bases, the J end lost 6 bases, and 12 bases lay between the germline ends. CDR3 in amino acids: CATSTQKSSEAFF. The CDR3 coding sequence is TGTGCCACCAGCACCCAGAAATCCTCTGAAGCTTTCTTT.

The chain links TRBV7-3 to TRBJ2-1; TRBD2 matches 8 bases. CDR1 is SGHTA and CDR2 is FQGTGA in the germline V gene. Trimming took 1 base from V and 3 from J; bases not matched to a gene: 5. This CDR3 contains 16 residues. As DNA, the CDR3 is TGTGCCAGCAGCTTAATAGCGGGGACCCGCTACAATGAGCAGTTCTTC. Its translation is CASSLIAGTRYNEQFF.

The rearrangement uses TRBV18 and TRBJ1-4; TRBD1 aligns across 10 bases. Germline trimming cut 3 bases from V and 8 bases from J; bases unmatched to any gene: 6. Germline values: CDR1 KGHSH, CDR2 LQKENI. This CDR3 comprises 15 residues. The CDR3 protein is CASSPAGTGVEKLFF. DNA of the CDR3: TGTGCCAGCTCACCTGCCGGGACAGGGGTGGAAAAACTGTTTTTT.

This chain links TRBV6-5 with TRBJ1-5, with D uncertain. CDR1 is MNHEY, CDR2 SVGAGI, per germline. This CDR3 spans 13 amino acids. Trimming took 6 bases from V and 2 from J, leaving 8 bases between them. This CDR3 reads CASRLEGNQPQHF. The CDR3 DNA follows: TGTGCCAGCAGACTGGAGGGCAATCAGCCCCAGCATTTT.

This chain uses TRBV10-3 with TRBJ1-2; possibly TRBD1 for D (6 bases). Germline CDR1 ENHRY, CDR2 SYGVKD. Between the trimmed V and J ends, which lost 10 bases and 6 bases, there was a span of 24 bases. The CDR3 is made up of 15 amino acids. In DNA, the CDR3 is TGTGCCAGCCACCGGGACATTGACGCTACGGATGGCTACACCTTC. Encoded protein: CASHRDIDATDGYTF.